These 27 T cell receptor beta chains were all obtained from the same sample, sequenced in a study of patients and donors after allogeneic stem cell transplantation (dated by TCRdb to about 2020). The library came from RT-PCR. Instrument used: NextSeq 550. TCRdb applied fastp at Q25 and MiXCR to the public reads, then kept only in-frame beta chains. Each entry is one CDR3 protein sequence, shown with its most common DNA and genes. This sample holds about 160,000 distinct CDR3 sequences; 30% to 45% were observed only once. Less than 60% of the sample is held by the ten biggest clonotypes. The sequencing input was blood, either unsorted or a sorted T cell fraction (not recorded which). The receptors come from a human donor who was either an allogeneic HSCT recipient or a stem cell or donor lymphocyte infusion donor (not recorded which). It is not recorded whose cells these are; they may come from a transplant donor.

The sample holds a few counts of this clonotype. The V gene is TRBV5-1, the J gene TRBJ2-3, with D maybe TRBD1 (5 bases). The length of the CDR3 is 15 residues. V was cut by 2 bases and J by 2 bases, with 12 bases left in between. The germline V gene has CDR1 SGHRS and CDR2 YFSETQ. The CDR3 nucleotides are TGCGCCAGCAGCTTAGACAGTGGAGTCACAGATACGCAGTATTTT. Amino acid sequence: CASSLDSGVTDTQYF.

This clonotype was detected a few times. This chain uses TRBV3-1 with TRBJ2-4; the D gene is possibly TRBD2 (5 bases). Trimming cost V 4 bases and J 0 bases, with 16 bases left between them. CDR3 length: 17 amino acids. The germline V gene has CDR1 LGHDT and CDR2 YNNKEL (reference sequence). The CDR3 DNA is TGTGCCAGCAGCCCGGCCGTGGGAGTACTAGCCAAAAACATTCAGTACTTC. Translation: CASSPAVGVLAKNIQYF.

This clonotype was seen only a few times. This sequence joins TRBV4-1 and TRBJ1-4, with D unresolved. The V end was cut by 4 bases, the J end by 0 bases, with 9 bases between. The CDR3 sequence is 15 residues long. From germline, CDR1 is MGHRA and CDR2 YSYEKL. CDR3 sequence: CASSPVAATNEKLFF. CDR3 nucleotide sequence: TGCGCCAGCAGCCCTGTGGCCGCAACTAATGAAAAACTGTTTTTT.

This clonotype was found a few times. The chain carries TRBV20-1 and TRBJ1-4; D is ambiguous. Trimming took 3 bases from V and 4 from J, leaving 9 bases between them. Looked up from germline, CDR1 is DFQATT and CDR2 is SNEGSKA (reference sequence). The CDR3 runs 13 residues. The CDR3, as DNA: TGCAGTGCTAGCGGCGGATTTAATGAAAAACTGTTTTTT. Protein: CSASGGFNEKLFF.

The genes are TRBV20-1 and TRBJ1-1, with a weak D call TRBD1 (5 bases). This CDR3 is 12 amino acids long. Germline lookup yields CDR1 DFQATT and CDR2 SNEGSKA (reference sequence). The CDR3 DNA follows: TGCAGGGGTCGGGGGATTAACACTGAAGCTTTCTTT. This translates into CRGRGINTEAFF.

This chain connects TRBV12-3 or TRBV12-4 to TRBJ2-1, with D perhaps matching TRBD1 or TRBD2 (6 bases each). The CDR3 sequence is 14 residues long. V lost 1 base and J lost 8, with 12 bases in between. This CDR3 is CASSLDPGADEQFF. CDR3 nucleotides: TGTGCCAGCAGTTTAGACCCGGGGGCTGATGAGCAGTTCTTC.

The chain links TRBV6-2 or TRBV6-3 to TRBJ1-5; D is unresolved. CDR1 is MNHEY and CDR2 is SVGEGT in the germline V gene. There are 18 residues in the CDR3. Trimming removed 0 bases at V and 3 bases at J, with 18 bases between. The CDR3 is CASSYSHPATLDNQPQHF. The CDR3 nucleotides read TGTGCCAGCAGTTACTCGCATCCGGCAACACTTGACAATCAGCCCCAGCATTTT.

The rearrangement links TRBV20-1 to TRBJ1-1; 7 nucleotides agree with TRBD1. Trimming took 8 bases from V and 6 from J; bases not matched to a gene: 3. Germline CDR1 and CDR2: DFQATT and SNEGSKA (reference sequence). The CDR3 consists of 10 residues. The CDR3 DNA reads as TGCAGTACAGGGGCCCCTGAAGCTTTCTTT. As protein: CSTGAPEAFF.

The rearrangement joins TRBV7-9 to TRBJ1-1; 7 bases match TRBD1. The germline CDR1 and CDR2 sequences are SEHNR and FQNEAQ (reference sequence). J lost 5 bases, V lost 1 base, and 7 bases had no gene match. The CDR3 runs 15 residues. The DNA of the CDR3 is TGTGCCAGCAGCTTAGGGGGCAGGGGGGATACTGAAGCTTTCTTT. Amino acids: CASSLGGRGDTEAFF. The whole variable domain, remainder taken from reference TRBV7-9 and TRBJ1-1, is DTGVSQNPRHKITKRGQNVTFRCDPISEHNRLYWYRQTLGQGPEFLTYFQNEAQLEKSRLLSDRFSAERPKGSFSTLEIQRTEQGDSAMYLCASSLGGRGDTEAFFGQGTRLTVV.

V and J are TRBV11-3 and TRBJ2-1; D remains ambiguous. This CDR3 has 13 amino acids. Germline V gene sequence: CDR1 SGHNT, CDR2 YENEEA. The germline V and J ends were trimmed by 3 bases and 6 bases, with 9 bases remaining between them. CDR3 protein: CASSLVNTNEQFF. CDR3 DNA: TGTGCCAGCAGCTTGGTAAATACCAATGAGCAGTTCTTC.

V is TRBV6-2 or TRBV6-3 and J is TRBJ2-1, with 8 bases fitting TRBD1. With 6 bases clipped from V and 5 bases from J, the junction kept 6 bases outside the gene matches. The germline gives CDR1 MNHEY, CDR2 SVGEGT. The CDR3 extends over 14 amino acids. CDR3 residues: CASSPATGDNEQFF. In DNA form, the CDR3 reads TGTGCCAGCAGCCCCGCGACAGGGGACAATGAGCAGTTCTTC.

The V and J genes are TRBV6-1 and TRBJ1-2; D gene unclear. Trimming stripped 6 bases from V and 7 bases from J, with 18 bases between. Germline V gives CDR1 MNHNS, CDR2 SASEGT. The CDR3 has 14 amino acids. The CDR3: CASSGDLGSRGYTF. The CDR3 region has the DNA TGTGCCAGCAGCGGGGATTTGGGATCGCGTGGCTACACCTTC.

A few counts support this clonotype. The CDR3 spells CASSLWGQGSFSSYNSPLHF. DNA for the CDR3: TGTGCCAGCAGTTTATGGGGACAGGGGAGCTTTAGCTCCTATAATTCACCCCTCCACTTT. The gene calls are TRBV27 and TRBJ1-6; 10 bases are shared with TRBD1. V was clipped by 1 base and J by 0 bases; unmatched bases: 9. This CDR3 has 20 amino acids. In germline, CDR1 is MNHEY, CDR2 SMNVEV (reference sequence).

V usage is TRBV11-2 and J usage is TRBJ1-1; no definite D call. V lost 1 base to trimming and J lost 0 bases, with 18 bases between them. Germline V gene data show CDR1 as SGHAT and CDR2 as FQNNGV. The CDR3 sequence is 18 residues long. CDR3 bases: TGTGCCAGCAGCTTAGCCACTGACCGCCCCGACATGAACACTGAAGCTTTCTTT. Translating it yields CASSLATDRPDMNTEAFF.

This clonotype has a handful of counts. The chain uses TRBV12-3 or TRBV12-4 and TRBJ1-2; 8 positions match TRBD1. This CDR3 spans 16 amino acids. V gave up 7 bases and J gave up 4 bases; unmatched junction bases: 14. The CDR3 here is CASTSRFRDRPYGYTF. The CDR3 region has the DNA TGTGCCAGCACTTCACGATTCCGGGACAGGCCCTATGGCTACACCTTC.

The chain employs TRBV12-3 or TRBV12-4 and TRBJ1-5, with 9 bases fitting TRBD1. V lost 6 bases to trimming and J lost 5 bases; unmatched junction nucleotides: 8. The CDR3 runs 15 residues. The CDR3 loop reads CASRGGQGVDQPQHF. The CDR3 DNA reads TGTGCCAGCAGGGGGGGACAGGGCGTCGATCAGCCCCAGCATTTT.

V and J are TRBV10-3 and TRBJ1-1, with TRBD1 matching over 8 bases. The CDR3 is made up of 13 amino acids. J gave up 4 bases and V 10 bases, and 8 bases lay outside the gene matches. CDR1 and CDR2 (germline): ENHRY, SYGVKD. Written as DNA, the CDR3 is TGTGCCACCTTCCAGGGGGCCGGCACTGAAGCTTTCTTT. As protein: CATFQGAGTEAFF.

The chain is built from TRBV5-1 and TRBJ1-4, with 7 nucleotides matching TRBD1. V lost 7 bases to trimming and J lost 3 bases; unmatched junction nucleotides: 12. This CDR3 spans 16 amino acids. Germline-derived CDR1 and CDR2 are SGHRS and YFSETQ. The CDR3 protein is CASRSGLGGANEKLFF. The CDR3 DNA reads TGCGCCAGCCGATCCGGTTTAGGGGGCGCTAATGAAAAACTGTTTTTT.

With regard to this clonotype: The CDR3 end shows no conserved phenylalanine or tryptophan, and so a read error is likely. No DNA is shown, since the ends of the CDR3 on it are uncertain; the CDR3 is the one TCRdb lists. The chain couples TRBV2 to TRBJ1-2; TRBD1, the table's D call, was not compared with the DNA. Per germline, CDR1 SNHLY and CDR2 FYNNEI. The CDR3 is 11 amino acids in total, end residues counted. The CDR3: CASRGQGSPLC.

The chain has TRBV24-1 and TRBJ2-7; TRBD1 aligns across 9 bases. The CDR3 spans 15 residues. Germline V gene lookup returns CDR1 KGHDR and CDR2 SFDVKD. With 3 bases clipped from V and 4 bases from J, the junction kept 6 bases outside the gene matches. The CDR3 loop is CATSDPGTGTYEQYF. The CDR3 DNA follows: TGTGCCACCAGTGATCCCGGGACAGGGACTTACGAGCAGTACTTC.

The gene calls are TRBV7-2 and TRBJ2-5; 8 nucleotides match TRBD2. The CDR3 has 16 amino acids. Germline V gene sequence: CDR1 SGHTA, CDR2 FQGNSA. The trim removed 2 bases at V and 2 bases at J, leaving 7 bases unmatched. CDR3: CASSLSEGGGQETQYF. CDR3 bases: TGTGCCAGCAGCTTAAGCGAGGGCGGGGGGCAAGAGACCCAGTACTTC. The variable domain in full, completed from reference TRBV7-2 and TRBJ2-5, reads GAGVSQSPSNKVTEKGKDVELRCDPISGHTALYWYRQSLGQGLEFLIYFQGNSAPDKSGLPSDRFSAERTGGSVSTLTIQRTQQEDSAVYLCASSLSEGGGQETQYFGPGTRLLVL.

The chain is built from TRBV29-1 and TRBJ2-1; TRBD2 matches 9 bases. The V gene's germline CDR1 is SQVTM and CDR2 ANQGSEA. This CDR3 contains 11 residues. CDR3 in DNA: TGCACAAGCGGGGGGTTAAATGAGCAGTTCTTC. Translating gives CTSGGLNEQFF.

The chain is built from TRBV29-1 and TRBJ2-4; D remains unclear. Germline-derived CDR1 and CDR2 are SQVTM and ANQGSEA. The CDR3 is 13 residues long. V shed 4 bases and J shed 0 bases, with 7 bases lying between them. The CDR3 loop is CSVGTQAKNIQYF. The CDR3 coding sequence is TGCAGCGTTGGAACTCAAGCCAAAAACATTCAGTACTTC.

This clonotype was detected only a few times. The chain employs TRBV7-3 and TRBJ1-1; D is uncertain. V was pared by 2 bases and J by 3 bases, with 7 bases between. Germline V gene lookup returns CDR1 SGHTA and CDR2 FQGTGA. The CDR3 is 13 residues long. This chain's CDR3 is CASSLQWYTEAFF. The CDR3 DNA reads TGTGCCAGCAGCTTACAGTGGTACACTGAAGCTTTCTTT.

The chain is built from TRBV28 and TRBJ2-2; D unclear. Germline V gene data show CDR1 as MDHEN and CDR2 as SYDVKM. The CDR3 is made up of 12 amino acids. Trimming cost V 7 bases and J 0 bases, with 3 bases left between them. The CDR3 here is CASKTNTGELFF. The CDR3 nucleotides are TGTGCCAGCAAAACGAACACCGGGGAGCTGTTTTTT.

This clonotype came up a few times. The J gene is TRBJ1-2, the V gene TRBV13; D remains ambiguous. Trimming stripped 1 base from V and 2 bases from J, with 5 bases between. This CDR3 has 13 amino acids. Germline values: CDR1 PRHDT, CDR2 FYEKMQ (reference sequence). Written as DNA, the CDR3 is TGTGCCAGCAGCTTAGCGGGAAACTATGGCTACACCTTC. This translates into CASSLAGNYGYTF.

In regard to this clonotype: No conserved phenylalanine or tryptophan ends this CDR3, so it is likely a read error. The chain recombines TRBV5-1 with TRBJ1-1, with TRBD1 matching over 7 bases. CDR3 length: 15 residues. Looked up from germline, CDR1 is SGHRS and CDR2 is YFSETQ. The V and J ends lost 5 bases and 5 bases, in that order; junction bases with no gene match: 12. CDR3 sequence (DNA): TGCGCCAGCAGTCCGATTGACAGGGTGGGGACTGAAGCTTTCATT. This codes for CASSPIDRVGTEAFI.